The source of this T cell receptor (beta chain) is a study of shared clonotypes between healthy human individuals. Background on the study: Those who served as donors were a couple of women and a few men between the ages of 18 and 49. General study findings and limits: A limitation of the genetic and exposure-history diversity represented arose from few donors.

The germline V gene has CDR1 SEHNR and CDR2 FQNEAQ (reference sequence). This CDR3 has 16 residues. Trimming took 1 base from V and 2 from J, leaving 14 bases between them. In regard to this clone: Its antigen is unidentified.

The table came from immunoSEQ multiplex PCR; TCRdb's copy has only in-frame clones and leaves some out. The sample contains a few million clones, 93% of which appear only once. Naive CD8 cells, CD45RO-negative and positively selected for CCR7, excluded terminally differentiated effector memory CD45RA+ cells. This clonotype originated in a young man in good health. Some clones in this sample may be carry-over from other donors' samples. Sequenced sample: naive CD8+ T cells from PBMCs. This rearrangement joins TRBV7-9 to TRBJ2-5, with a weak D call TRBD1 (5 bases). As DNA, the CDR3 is TGTGCCAGCAGCTTAGATGGTGGGGCAAGGCAAGAGACCCAGTACTTC. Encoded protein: CASSLDGGARQETQYF.